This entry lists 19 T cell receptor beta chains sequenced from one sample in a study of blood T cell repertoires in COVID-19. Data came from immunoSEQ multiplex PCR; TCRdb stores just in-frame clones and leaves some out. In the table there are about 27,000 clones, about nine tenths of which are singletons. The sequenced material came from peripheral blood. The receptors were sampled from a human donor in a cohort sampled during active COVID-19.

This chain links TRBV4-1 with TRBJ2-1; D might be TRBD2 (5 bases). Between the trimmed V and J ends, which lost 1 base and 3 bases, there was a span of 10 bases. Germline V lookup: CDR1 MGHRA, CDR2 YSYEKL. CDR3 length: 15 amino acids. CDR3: CASSQAGLIYNEQFF. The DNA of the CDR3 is TGCGCCAGCAGCCAAGCAGGACTTATCTACAATGAGCAGTTCTTC.

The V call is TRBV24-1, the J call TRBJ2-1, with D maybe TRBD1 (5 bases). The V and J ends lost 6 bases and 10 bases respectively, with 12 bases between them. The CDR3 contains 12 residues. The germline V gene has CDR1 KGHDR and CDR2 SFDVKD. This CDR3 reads CATSPGSGEQFF. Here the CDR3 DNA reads TGTGCCACCAGTCCCGGTTCAGGGGAGCAGTTCTTC.

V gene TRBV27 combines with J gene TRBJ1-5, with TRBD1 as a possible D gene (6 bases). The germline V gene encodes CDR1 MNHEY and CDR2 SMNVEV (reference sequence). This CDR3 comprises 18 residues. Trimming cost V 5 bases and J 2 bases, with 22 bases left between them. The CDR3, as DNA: TGTGCCAGCAGTCCCCCCCCCGCGGACAAGGGGGGCAATCAGCCCCAGCATTTT. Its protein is CASSPPPADKGGNQPQHF.

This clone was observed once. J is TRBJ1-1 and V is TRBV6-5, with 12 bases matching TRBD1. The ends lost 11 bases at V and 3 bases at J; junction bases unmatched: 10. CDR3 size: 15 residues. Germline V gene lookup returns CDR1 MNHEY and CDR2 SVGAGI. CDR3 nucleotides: TGTGCCGGGGAGGGGGACAGGGGGCGTCACACTGAAGCTTTCTTT. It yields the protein CAGEGDRGRHTEAFF.

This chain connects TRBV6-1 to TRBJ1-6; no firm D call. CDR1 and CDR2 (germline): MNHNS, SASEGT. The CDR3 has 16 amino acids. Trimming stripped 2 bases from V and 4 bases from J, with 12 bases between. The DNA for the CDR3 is TGTGCCAGCAGTGAACCGGCGGGCGGTTATAATTCACCCCTCCACTTT. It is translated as CASSEPAGGYNSPLHF.

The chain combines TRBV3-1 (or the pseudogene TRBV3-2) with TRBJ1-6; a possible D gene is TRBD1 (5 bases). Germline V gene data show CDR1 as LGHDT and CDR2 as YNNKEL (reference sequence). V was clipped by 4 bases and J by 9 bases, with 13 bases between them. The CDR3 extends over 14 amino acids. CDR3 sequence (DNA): TGTGCCAGCAGCCCCGTTGGGGCGAGTTCACCCCTCCACTTT. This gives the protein CASSPVGASSPLHF.

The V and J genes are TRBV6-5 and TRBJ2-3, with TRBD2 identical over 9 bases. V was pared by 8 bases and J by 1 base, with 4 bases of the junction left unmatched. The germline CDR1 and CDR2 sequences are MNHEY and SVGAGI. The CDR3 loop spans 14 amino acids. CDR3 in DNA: TGTGCCAGCCAGCGGGGGGCCCGCACAGATACGCAGTATTTT. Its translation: CASQRGARTDTQYF.

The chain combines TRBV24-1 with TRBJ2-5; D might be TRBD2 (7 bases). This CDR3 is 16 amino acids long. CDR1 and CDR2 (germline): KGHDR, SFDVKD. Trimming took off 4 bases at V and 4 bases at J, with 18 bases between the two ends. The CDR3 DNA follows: TGTGCCACCAGTGACACCGGTAGGGGGGGCGGAGAGACCCAGTACTTC. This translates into CATSDTGRGGGETQYF.

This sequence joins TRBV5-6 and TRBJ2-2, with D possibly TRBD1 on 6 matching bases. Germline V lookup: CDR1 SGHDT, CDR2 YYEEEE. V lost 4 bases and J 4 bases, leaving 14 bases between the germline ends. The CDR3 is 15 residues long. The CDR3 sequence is CASSVTRGPTGELFF. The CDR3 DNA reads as TGTGCCAGCAGCGTAACCAGGGGCCCCACCGGGGAGCTGTTTTTT. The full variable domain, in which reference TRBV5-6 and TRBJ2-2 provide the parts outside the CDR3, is DAGVTQSPTHLIKTRGQQVTLRCSPKSGHDTVSWYQQALGQGPQFIFQYYEEEERQRGNFPDRFSGHQFPNYSSELNVNALLLGDSALYLCASSVTRGPTGELFFGEGSRLTVL.

CDR3 sequence reads: CASSLGRVSYGYTF. In DNA form, the CDR3 reads TGTGCCAGCAGCTTAGGGAGGGTGAGCTATGGCTACACCTTC. The V gene is TRBV7-9, the J gene TRBJ1-2, with unresolved D. V lost 1 base, J lost 4 bases, and 10 bases lay in between. The CDR3 sequence is 14 residues long. CDR1 SEHNR and CDR2 FQNEAQ come from the germline V gene (reference sequence).

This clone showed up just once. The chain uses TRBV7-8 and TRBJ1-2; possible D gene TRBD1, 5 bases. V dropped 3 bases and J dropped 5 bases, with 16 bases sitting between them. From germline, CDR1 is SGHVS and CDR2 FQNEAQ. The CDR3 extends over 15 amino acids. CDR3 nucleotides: TGTGCCAGCAGCTTGGCCGGGACTGGAAATTATGGCTACACCTTC. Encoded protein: CASSLAGTGNYGYTF.

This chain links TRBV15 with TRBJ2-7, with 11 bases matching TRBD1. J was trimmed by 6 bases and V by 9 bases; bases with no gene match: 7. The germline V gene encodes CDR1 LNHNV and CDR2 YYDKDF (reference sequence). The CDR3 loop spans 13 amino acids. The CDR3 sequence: CATARDRGFEQYF. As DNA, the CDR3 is TGTGCCACTGCCCGGGACAGGGGGTTCGAGCAGTACTTC.

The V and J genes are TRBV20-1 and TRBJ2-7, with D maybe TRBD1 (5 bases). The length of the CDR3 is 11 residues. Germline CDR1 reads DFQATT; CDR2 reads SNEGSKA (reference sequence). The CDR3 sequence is CSARDRGQSAV. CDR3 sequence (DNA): TGCAGTGCTAGAGATAGGGGCCAGAGTGCCGTC.

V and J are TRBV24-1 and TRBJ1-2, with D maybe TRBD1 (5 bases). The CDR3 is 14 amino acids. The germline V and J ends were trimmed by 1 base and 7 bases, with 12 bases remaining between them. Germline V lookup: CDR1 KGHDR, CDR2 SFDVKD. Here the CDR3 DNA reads TGTGCCACCAGTGATTTTGCAGGGAGGGGTGGCTACACCTTC. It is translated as CATSDFAGRGGYTF.

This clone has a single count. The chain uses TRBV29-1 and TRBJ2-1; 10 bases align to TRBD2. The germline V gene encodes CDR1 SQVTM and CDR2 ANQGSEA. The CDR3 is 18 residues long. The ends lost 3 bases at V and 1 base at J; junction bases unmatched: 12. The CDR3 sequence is CSVDGLAGVFKSYNEQFF. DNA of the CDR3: TGCAGCGTTGACGGTCTAGCGGGGGTATTCAAATCCTACAATGAGCAGTTCTTC.

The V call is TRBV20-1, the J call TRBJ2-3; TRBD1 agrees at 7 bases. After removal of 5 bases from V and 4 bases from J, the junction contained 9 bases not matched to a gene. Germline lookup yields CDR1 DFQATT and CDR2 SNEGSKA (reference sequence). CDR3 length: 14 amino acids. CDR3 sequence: CSAGGTAHPDTQYF. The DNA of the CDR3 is TGCAGTGCTGGTGGGACAGCCCATCCAGATACGCAGTATTTT.

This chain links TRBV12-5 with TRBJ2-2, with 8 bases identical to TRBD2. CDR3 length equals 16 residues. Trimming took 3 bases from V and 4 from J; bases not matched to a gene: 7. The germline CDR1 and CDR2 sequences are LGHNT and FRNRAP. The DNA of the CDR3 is TGTGCTAGTGGTTTCTCGGCGGGGGGCCGCACCGGGGAGCTGTTTTTT. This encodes CASGFSAGGRTGELFF.

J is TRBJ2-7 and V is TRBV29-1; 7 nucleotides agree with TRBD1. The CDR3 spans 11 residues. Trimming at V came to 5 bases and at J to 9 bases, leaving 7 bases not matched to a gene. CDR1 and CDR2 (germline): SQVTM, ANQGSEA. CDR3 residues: CSVTTGAGQYF. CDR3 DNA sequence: TGCAGCGTTACCACAGGGGCGGGGCAGTACTTC.

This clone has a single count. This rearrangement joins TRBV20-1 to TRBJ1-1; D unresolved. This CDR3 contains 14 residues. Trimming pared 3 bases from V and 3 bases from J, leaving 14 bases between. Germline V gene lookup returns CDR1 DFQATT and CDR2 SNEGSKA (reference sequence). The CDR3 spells CSASGGRIDTEAFF. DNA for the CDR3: TGCAGTGCTAGTGGAGGGAGAATAGACACTGAAGCTTTCTTT.